This is a list of T cell receptor beta chains from one sample in a study of read filtering for tumor transcriptome and immune sequencing. One entry per CDR3 protein results from TCRdb running MiXCR on the reads. The data contain approximately 57,000 distinct CDR3 sequences, 10% to 15% of them seen just once; the ten biggest clones take up 16%. Sequenced material: a population of CD138-negative cells sorted from bone marrow. The receptors shown here come from a donor at least 40 years old with multiple myeloma. Each CDR3 is given with its conserved first and last residue. Fields, in order: clone size, V gene, J gene, D gene, CDR3 protein, CDR3 DNA. A D gene is named only where the DNA matches it firmly. Not every row has a clone size; where given, it reads once, few, many or a size class.

abundance: many; v_gene: TRBV5-5; j_gene: TRBJ2-5; d_gene: -; CDR3aa: CASKLGEGQETQYF; CDR3nt: TGTGCCAGCAAATTGGGCGAAGGGCAAGAGACCCAGTACTTC
abundance: few; v_gene: TRBV14; j_gene: TRBJ2-7; d_gene: -; CDR3aa: CASSFLPYEQYF; CDR3nt: TGTGCCAGCAGCTTCCTCCCCTACGAGCAGTACTTC
abundance: many; v_gene: TRBV3-1; j_gene: TRBJ2-5; d_gene: TRBD2; CDR3aa: CASSQDGRGGRETQYF; CDR3nt: TGTGCCAGCAGCCAGGACGGGCGGGGGGGGCGAGAGACCCAGTACTTC
abundance: many; v_gene: TRBV9; j_gene: TRBJ2-5; d_gene: -; CDR3aa: CASSVPGSETQYF; CDR3nt: TGTGCCAGCAGCGTACCAGGGTCCGAGACCCAGTACTTC
abundance: -; v_gene: TRBV6-5; j_gene: TRBJ2-1; d_gene: -; CDR3aa: CASSYGEGRQFF; CDR3nt: TGTGCCAGCAGTTACGGAGAGGGGAGGCAGTTCTTC
abundance: many; v_gene: TRBV12-3/TRBV12-4; j_gene: TRBJ1-1; d_gene: -; CDR3aa: CASSTRRDTEAFF; CDR3nt: TGTGCCAGCAGTACCCGGCGGGACACTGAAGCTTTCTTT
abundance: many; v_gene: TRBV20-1; j_gene: TRBJ1-2; d_gene: -; CDR3aa: CSAIANYGYTF; CDR3nt: TGCAGTGCTATAGCTAACTATGGCTACACCTTC
abundance: -; v_gene: TRBV11-3; j_gene: TRBJ2-3; d_gene: TRBD1; CDR3aa: CATGDRTTDTQYF; CDR3nt: TGTGCCACAGGGGACAGGACCACAGATACGCAGTATTTT
abundance: many; v_gene: TRBV4-1; j_gene: TRBJ2-5; d_gene: TRBD2; CDR3aa: CASGGGEAKTQYF; CDR3nt: TGCGCCTCCGGCGGGGGGGAGGCGAAGACCCAGTACTTC
abundance: many; v_gene: TRBV6-6; j_gene: TRBJ2-2; d_gene: -; CDR3aa: CASRPPGDTGELFF; CDR3nt: TGTGCCAGCAGGCCGCCGGGGGACACCGGGGAGCTGTTTTTT
abundance: many; v_gene: TRBV5-1; j_gene: TRBJ2-1; d_gene: -; CDR3aa: CASSLGSTDSYNEQFF; CDR3nt: TGCGCCAGCAGCTTGGGGTCGACTGACTCCTACAATGAGCAGTTCTTC
abundance: many; v_gene: TRBV7-9; j_gene: TRBJ2-5; d_gene: -; CDR3aa: CASSPGPGRPGGQETQYF; CDR3nt: TGTGCCAGCAGCCCGGGACCTGGGCGTCCCGGTGGGCAAGAGACCCAGTACTTC
abundance: many; v_gene: TRBV12-3/TRBV12-4; j_gene: TRBJ2-3; d_gene: -; CDR3aa: CASSSGGLTDTQYF; CDR3nt: TGTGCCAGCAGTTCGGGGGGCCTCACAGATACGCAGTATTTT
abundance: many; v_gene: TRBV2; j_gene: TRBJ2-5; d_gene: -; CDR3aa: CASSERILETQYF; CDR3nt: TGTGCCAGCAGTGAAAGGATTCTGGAGACCCAGTACTTC
abundance: many; v_gene: TRBV7-9; j_gene: TRBJ1-5; d_gene: -; CDR3aa: CASSLPGQSSNQPQHF; CDR3nt: TGTGCCAGCAGCTTACCCGGACAGAGTAGCAATCAGCCCCAGCATTTT
abundance: -; v_gene: TRBV6-5; j_gene: TRBJ2-3; d_gene: TRBD2; CDR3aa: CASSSERGFGDTQYF; CDR3nt: TGTGCCAGCAGTTCGGAGCGGGGGTTTGGAGATACGCAGTATTTT
abundance: many; v_gene: TRBV3-1; j_gene: TRBJ1-2; d_gene: TRBD1; CDR3aa: CASSQQSPGQGHGYTF; CDR3nt: TGTGCCAGCAGCCAACAAAGTCCGGGACAGGGGCATGGCTACACCTTC
abundance: few; v_gene: TRBV30; j_gene: TRBJ2-6; d_gene: -; CDR3aa: CAGMGISGANFLTF; CDR3nt: TGTGCCGGTATGGGCATCTCTGGGGCCAACTTCCTGACTTTC
abundance: many; v_gene: TRBV4-1; j_gene: TRBJ1-5; d_gene: TRBD1; CDR3aa: CASSQRDRGGGNQPQHF; CDR3nt: TGCGCCAGCAGCCAAAGGGACAGGGGAGGAGGGAATCAGCCCCAGCATTTT
abundance: many; v_gene: TRBV5-1; j_gene: TRBJ2-7; d_gene: -; CDR3aa: CASSDHTGTLNYEQYF; CDR3nt: TGCGCCAGCAGCGACCACACCGGGACACTCAACTACGAGCAGTACTTC
abundance: many; v_gene: TRBV7-2; j_gene: TRBJ2-1; d_gene: TRBD1; CDR3aa: CASSSYRGAEQFF; CDR3nt: TGTGCCAGCAGCAGCTACAGGGGGGCTGAGCAGTTCTTC
abundance: many; v_gene: TRBV9; j_gene: TRBJ1-1; d_gene: -; CDR3aa: CASSLATANTEAFF; CDR3nt: TGTGCCAGCAGCCTAGCGACAGCGAACACTGAAGCTTTCTTT
abundance: many; v_gene: TRBV27; j_gene: TRBJ2-1; d_gene: TRBD2; CDR3aa: CASRRSGGAYNEQFF; CDR3nt: TGTGCCAGCAGGCGTAGCGGGGGGGCCTACAATGAGCAGTTCTTC
abundance: many; v_gene: TRBV30; j_gene: TRBJ1-1; d_gene: -; CDR3aa: CASHEGWREAFF; CDR3nt: TGTGCCTCCCACGAGGGATGGAGGGAAGCTTTCTTT
abundance: many; v_gene: TRBV20-1; j_gene: TRBJ1-1; d_gene: -; CDR3aa: CSARDRRVLTEAFF; CDR3nt: TGCAGTGCTAGAGATCGTAGAGTCCTCACTGAAGCTTTCTTT
abundance: -; v_gene: TRBV12-3/TRBV12-4; j_gene: TRBJ1-6; d_gene: -; CDR3aa: CASSEMENSPLHF; CDR3nt: TGTGCCAGCAGTGAAATGGAAAATTCACCCCTCCACTTT
abundance: -; v_gene: TRBV9; j_gene: TRBJ2-2; d_gene: -; CDR3aa: CASSATGNGGELSF; CDR3nt: TGTGCCAGCAGCGCGACAGGGAACGGCGGGGAGCTGTCTTTT
abundance: many; v_gene: TRBV27; j_gene: TRBJ2-7; d_gene: TRBD1; CDR3aa: CATSTGREQYF; CDR3nt: TGTGCCACCTCGACAGGGCGTGAGCAGTACTTC
abundance: many; v_gene: TRBV5-1; j_gene: TRBJ2-3; d_gene: TRBD2; CDR3aa: CASSLASGGDTQYF; CDR3nt: TGCGCCAGCAGCTTGGCTAGCGGGGGTGATACGCAGTATTTT
abundance: few; v_gene: TRBV28; j_gene: TRBJ1-4; d_gene: TRBD1; CDR3aa: CASSLAGTEGGKLFF; CDR3nt: TGTGCCAGCAGTCTAGCCGGGACAGAGGGTGGAAAACTGTTTTTT
abundance: few; v_gene: TRBV19; j_gene: TRBJ1-5; d_gene: -; CDR3aa: CASSRGVGSNQPQHF; CDR3nt: TGTGCCAGTAGCCGGGGGGTGGGCAGCAATCAGCCCCAGCATTTT
abundance: many; v_gene: TRBV6-1; j_gene: TRBJ2-1; d_gene: TRBD1; CDR3aa: CASSLRDRGHEQFF; CDR3nt: TGTGCCAGCAGCCTGAGGGACAGGGGTCATGAGCAGTTCTTC
abundance: many; v_gene: TRBV4-1; j_gene: TRBJ2-2; d_gene: -; CDR3aa: CASRGGPGPNTGELFF; CDR3nt: TGCGCCAGCCGAGGGGGGCCGGGCCCGAACACCGGGGAGCTGTTTTTT
abundance: many; v_gene: TRBV3-1; j_gene: TRBJ2-2; d_gene: -; CDR3aa: CASSQTDVWNTGELFF; CDR3nt: TGTGCCAGCAGCCAAACCGACGTTTGGAACACCGGGGAGCTGTTTTTT
abundance: many; v_gene: TRBV18; j_gene: TRBJ2-5; d_gene: -; CDR3aa: CASSPSGLGPQETQYF; CDR3nt: TGTGCCAGCTCACCATCGGGCCTGGGTCCGCAAGAGACCCAGTACTTC